This T cell receptor beta chain came from a study of molecular identifiers for immune sequencing clone quantification. This clonotype was observed many times. The J segment lost 0 bases and the V segment lost 5 bases, leaving 5 bases of the junction unmatched. The CDR3 contains 15 residues. One entry per CDR3 protein, called by TCRdb with MiXCR from the PCR reads. The sample lists more than 250,000 distinct CDR3 sequences; 20% to 25% were seen once. Material: naive CD8+ T cells from blood, with Jurkat cell RNA spiked in. The subset: FACS-sorted CD8+CD4-CCR7+CD45RA+ naive T cells. The clonotype originates from a human donor in good health. Some libraries in this study had Jurkat cell RNA spiked in. The chain combines TRBV12-3 or TRBV12-4 with TRBJ2-3; 7 nucleotides line up with TRBD2. In DNA, the CDR3 is TGTGCCAGCAGTGCTAGCGGCGACAGCACAGATACGCAGTATTTT. Encoded protein: CASSASGDSTDTQYF.